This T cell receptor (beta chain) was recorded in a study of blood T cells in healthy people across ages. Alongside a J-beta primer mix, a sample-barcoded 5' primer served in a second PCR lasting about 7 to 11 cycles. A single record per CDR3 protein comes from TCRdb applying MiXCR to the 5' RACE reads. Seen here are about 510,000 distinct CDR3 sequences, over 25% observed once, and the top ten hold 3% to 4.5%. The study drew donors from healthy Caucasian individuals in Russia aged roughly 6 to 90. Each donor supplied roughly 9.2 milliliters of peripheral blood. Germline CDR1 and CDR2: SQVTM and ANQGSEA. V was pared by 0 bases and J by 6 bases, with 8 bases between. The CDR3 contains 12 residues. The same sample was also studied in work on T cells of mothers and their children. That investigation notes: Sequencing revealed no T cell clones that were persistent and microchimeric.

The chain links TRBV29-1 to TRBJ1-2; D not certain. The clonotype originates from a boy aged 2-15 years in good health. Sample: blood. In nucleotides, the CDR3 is TGCAGCGTTGAAGATTGGTTGGATGGCTACACCTTC. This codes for CSVEDWLDGYTF.